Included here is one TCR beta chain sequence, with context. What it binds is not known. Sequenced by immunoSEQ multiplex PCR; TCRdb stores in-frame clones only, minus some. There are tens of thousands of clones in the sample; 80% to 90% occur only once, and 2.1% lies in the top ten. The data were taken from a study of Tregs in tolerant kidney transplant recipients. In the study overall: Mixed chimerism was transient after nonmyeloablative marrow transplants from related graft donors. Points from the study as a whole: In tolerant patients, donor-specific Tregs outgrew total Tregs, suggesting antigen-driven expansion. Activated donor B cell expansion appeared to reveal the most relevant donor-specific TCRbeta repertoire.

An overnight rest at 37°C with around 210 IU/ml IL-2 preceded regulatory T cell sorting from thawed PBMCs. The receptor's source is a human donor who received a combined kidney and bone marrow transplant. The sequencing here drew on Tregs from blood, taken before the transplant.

In DNA, the CDR3 is TGTGCCAGCAGCCTTACCAACACTGAAGCTTTCTTT. Protein product: CASSLTNTEAFF. The rearrangement uses TRBV2 and TRBJ1-1; D ambiguous. CDR1 and CDR2 from the germline V gene are SNHLY and FYNNEI. V dropped 6 bases and J dropped 2 bases, with 7 bases sitting between them. This CDR3 comprises 12 residues.